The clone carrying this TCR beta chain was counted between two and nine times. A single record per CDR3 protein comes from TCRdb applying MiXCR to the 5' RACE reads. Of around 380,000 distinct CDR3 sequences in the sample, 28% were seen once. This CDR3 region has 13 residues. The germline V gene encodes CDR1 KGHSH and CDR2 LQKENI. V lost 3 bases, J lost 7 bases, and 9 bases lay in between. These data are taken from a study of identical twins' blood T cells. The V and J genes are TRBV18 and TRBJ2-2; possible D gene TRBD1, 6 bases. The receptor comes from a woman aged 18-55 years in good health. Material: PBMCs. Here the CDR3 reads CASSPDSFGELFF. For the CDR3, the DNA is TGTGCCAGCTCACCGGACAGCTTCGGGGAGCTGTTTTTT.